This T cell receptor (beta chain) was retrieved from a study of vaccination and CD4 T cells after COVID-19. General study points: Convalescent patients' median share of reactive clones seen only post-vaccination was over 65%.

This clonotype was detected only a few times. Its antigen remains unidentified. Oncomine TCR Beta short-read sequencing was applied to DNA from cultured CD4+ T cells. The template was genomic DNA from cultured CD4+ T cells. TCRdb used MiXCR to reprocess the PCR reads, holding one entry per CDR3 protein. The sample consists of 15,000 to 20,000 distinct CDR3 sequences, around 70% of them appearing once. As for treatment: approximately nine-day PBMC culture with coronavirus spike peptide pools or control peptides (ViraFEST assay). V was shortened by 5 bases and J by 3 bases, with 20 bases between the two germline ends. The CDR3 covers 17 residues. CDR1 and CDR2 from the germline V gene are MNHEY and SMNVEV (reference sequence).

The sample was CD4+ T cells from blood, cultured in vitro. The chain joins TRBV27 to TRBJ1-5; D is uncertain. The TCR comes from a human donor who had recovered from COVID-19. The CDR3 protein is CASSRRIPRVFNQPQHF. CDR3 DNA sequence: TGTGCCAGCAGTCGGAGGATCCCCCGGGTCTTCAATCAGCCCCAGCATTTT.